What follows is one T cell receptor (beta chain) and its context. Its cognate antigen has yet to be identified. No base-level quality is on record; no much larger clone is a single base apart. These data originate in a study of T cell responses to AZD1222 COVID-19 vaccine (dated by TCRdb to about 2021). In the study overall: TCR sequencing was performed for over 230 trial participants, of whom about 200 were given two doses of AZD1222 and around 25 were given two doses of MenACWY control vaccine. Trial participants were enrolled into age subgroups of 18-55, 56-69 and 70-plus years, which contained 148, 28 and 57 TCR-sequenced participants, respectively. Points the paper makes about the study in general: Reportedly, close to half of the unique spike-specific TCRs recognized epitopes lying outside the regions that are mutated in the B.1.351 and B.1.1.7 variants. The whole spike protein was spanned by vaccine-associated CD4 TCRs, and dominant responses were seen in regions 160-218 and 743-854. Conclusions about previously exposed vaccinees were limited because only a handful of AZD1222 recipients were SARS-CoV-2 seropositive at baseline. The 56-69-year group was small, and its depth increase did not reach significance, likely because of low power. Participants were mostly white British and included more females than males, and it was suggested by the authors that clonal diversity may have been underestimated. After two AZD1222 doses, spike-specific TCR breadth and depth were significantly higher than at day 0 and than in MenACWY recipients. Because no samples from the day 14 peak response were available, repertoires could be characterized only after the peak T cell response.

The CDR3 regions of human TCRbeta chains were analyzed by immunosequencing. Processing in the source paper ran as follows. TCRs in the repertoires were compared against a reference library of SARS-CoV-2-specific TCRs that had been generated with the MIRA antigen-specificity platform. Breadth was defined as the fraction of unique TCRs that were SARS-CoV-2-associated. Depth was defined as the fraction of total T cells that were SARS-CoV-2-associated. Using the MIRA data, every spike-specific TCR was mapped to the spike region that the TCR reacted to and assigned to either a CD4 or a CD8 class. Log10-transformed breadth and depth values were compared by one-way ANOVA with Sidak's multiple comparisons tests. What TCRdb holds here is the immuneACCESS table cut down to in-frame rearrangements. Part of the clones is not present; checked against another copy, under half of the missing clones reflect an unresolved V gene, and the others are unexplained. The V and J calls and clone size are taken from that table; D and trimming were inferred from the DNA. For this sample the table gives about 180,000 clones, of which around 88% were detected only once. The top ten clonotypes cover 11% of the sample.

The time point tag for this specimen amounts to: about 28 days (+/-7) after the second vaccine dose. AZD1222 recipients with second doses at about 4 weeks or about 12 weeks were pooled, because spike-specific TCR depth and breadth did not differ between schedules. Samples from vaccinated people were obtained from the UK trials COV001 and COV002, which included a single-blind randomized controlled phase 2/3 trial of AZD1222 (ChAdOx1 nCoV-19) in healthy adults. Trial participant PBMC samples were collected at day 0 and day 28 after the second dose for TCRbeta chain sequencing. Including the terminal cysteine and phenylalanine, the CDR3 comprises 19 residues. Only CDR3 DNA is held: 57 bases, read in frame from base 1. Relative to germline, V is 5 bases shorter and J is 4 bases shorter, with 26 bases between their ends. CDR1 and CDR2 are read off the germline V gene as SGHVS and FQNEAQ.

Rearrangement joined TRBV7-8 to TRBJ2-2; 6 matching bases give a weak D call of TRBD1. This sequence originates from an adult who received the AZD1222 COVID-19 vaccine. The sequencing here drew on peripheral blood, taken 28 days after the second AZD1222 dose. CDR3 loop: CASSLILGAGVLGTGELFF. In nucleotides, the sequence is TGTGCCAGCAGCCTCATTCTGGGGGCAGGGGTTTTGGGCACCGGGGAGCTGTTTTTT.